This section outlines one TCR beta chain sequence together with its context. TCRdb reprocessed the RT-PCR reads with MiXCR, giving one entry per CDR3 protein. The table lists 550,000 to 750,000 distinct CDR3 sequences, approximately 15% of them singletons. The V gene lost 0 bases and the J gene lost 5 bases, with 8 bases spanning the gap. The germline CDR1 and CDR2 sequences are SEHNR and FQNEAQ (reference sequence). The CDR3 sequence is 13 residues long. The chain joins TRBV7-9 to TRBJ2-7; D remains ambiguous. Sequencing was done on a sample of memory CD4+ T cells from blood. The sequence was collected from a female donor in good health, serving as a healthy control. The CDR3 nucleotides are TGTGCCAGCAGCTTAGCGGACCTTCACGAGCAGTACTTC. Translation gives CASSLADLHEQYF. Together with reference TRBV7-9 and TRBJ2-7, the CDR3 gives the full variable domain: DTGVSQNPRHKITKRGQNVTFRCDPISEHNRLYWYRQTLGQGPEFLTYFQNEAQLEKSRLLSDRFSAERPKGSFSTLEIQRTEQGDSAMYLCASSLADLHEQYFGPGTRLTVT.